The following is a T cell receptor beta chain sequence with its context. Its antigen is unknown. Losses at the gene ends were 4 bases for V and 5 bases for J; bases not matched to a gene: 7. This CDR3 is 16 amino acids long. Germline loops: CDR1 PRHDT, CDR2 FYEKMQ (reference sequence). This sample was included in a study of blood T cells in healthy people across ages. Study-level points and caveats: Considered underestimates were the diversity estimates obtained from one million T cells.

The second PCR ran about 6 to 11 cycles with a sample-barcoded 5' primer and J-beta primers. In TCRdb, the 5' RACE reads were re-called with MiXCR into one record per CDR3 protein. This table holds some 760,000 distinct CDR3 sequences, around 25% found once. This sample was shared with a second study, whose subject was T cells of mothers and their children.

Sequencing input: blood. The clonotype originates from a boy aged 5-17 years in good health. The chain recombines TRBV13 with TRBJ2-2, with 10 bases matching TRBD1. CDR3 region: CASSSTSGQGTGELFF. CDR3 nucleotide sequence: TGTGCCAGCAGCTCCACTTCGGGACAGGGGACCGGGGAGCTGTTTTTT.